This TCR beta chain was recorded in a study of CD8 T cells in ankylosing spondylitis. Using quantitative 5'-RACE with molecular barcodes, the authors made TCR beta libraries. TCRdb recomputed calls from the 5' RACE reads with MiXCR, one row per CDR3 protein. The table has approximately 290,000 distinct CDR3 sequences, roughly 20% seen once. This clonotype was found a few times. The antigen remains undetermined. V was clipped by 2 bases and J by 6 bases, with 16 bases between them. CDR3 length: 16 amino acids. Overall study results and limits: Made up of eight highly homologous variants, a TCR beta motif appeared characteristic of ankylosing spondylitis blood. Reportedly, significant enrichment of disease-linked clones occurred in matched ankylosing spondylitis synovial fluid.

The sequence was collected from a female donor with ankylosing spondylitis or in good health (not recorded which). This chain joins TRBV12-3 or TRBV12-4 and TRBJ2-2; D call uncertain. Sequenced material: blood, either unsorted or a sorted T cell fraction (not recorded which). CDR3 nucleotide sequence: TGTGCCAGCAGTTTACCTCAAGCGCTACCGGCCGGGGAGCTGTTTTTT. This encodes CASSLPQALPAGELFF.